This T cell receptor beta chain emerged from a study of cytomegalovirus exposure and HLA in healthy donors. Turning to the study itself: Earlier findings included roughly 100 million unique TCR beta sequences obtained from 180 million or so T cells.

The PCR made use of 60 Vbeta and 13 Jbeta primers. Assay used: immunoSEQ multiplex PCR; TCRdb lists only in-frame clones, some missing. The sample carries 100,000 to 120,000 clones, more than 80% recorded once. J gave up 4 bases and V 2 bases, and 5 bases lay outside the gene matches. Per germline, CDR1 MNHNY and CDR2 SVGAGI (reference sequence). This CDR3 spans 15 amino acids. Findings of the study overall: A link between a missense DCLRE1C variant and TCR beta V- and J-gene trimming emerged from a later analysis. Some V segments, TRBV6-2 and TRBV6-3 among them, were indistinguishable and were therefore excluded. Upon later analysis, TCR association rates were observed to vary by HLA locus, being highest for DRB1 and lowest for HLA-C.

As concerns this clone: Its antigen is not known.

This TCR derives from a man younger than 30 in good health and CMV-seronegative. Material for sequencing was PBMCs. The chain is built from TRBV6-6 and TRBJ2-3; TRBD1 agrees at 8 bases. The CDR3 sequence is CASSYGQGGSDTQYF. As DNA, the CDR3 is TGTGCCAGCAGTTACGGACAGGGTGGGTCAGATACGCAGTATTTT.